The 9 T cell receptor beta chains listed next were all sequenced from one sample in a study of identical twins. TCRdb independently ran MiXCR on the 5' RACE reads; one entry per CDR3 protein. The sample contains approximately 490,000 distinct CDR3 sequences, about a fifth of which appear only once. These data are also associated with another study on yellow fever vaccine responses in identical twins.

The sequenced sample was CD4+ T cells sorted from blood. Source of these receptors: a woman aged 18-30 years in good health.

This clonotype was detected only a few times. The chain couples TRBV4-2 to TRBJ2-1; possibly TRBD2 for D (6 bases). The germline CDR1 and CDR2 sequences are LGHNA and YNFKEQ. The length of the CDR3 is 17 residues. Deletions cut 0 bases from V and 2 bases from J, with 14 bases between. DNA of the CDR3: TGTGCCAGCAGCCAAGAGCCCTTCGGCGGGACCTACAATGAGCAGTTCTTC. This translates into CASSQEPFGGTYNEQFF.

This chain connects TRBV24-1 to TRBJ2-1; 7 bases map to TRBD2. The CDR3 length is 16 residues. Germline values: CDR1 KGHDR, CDR2 SFDVKD. With 3 bases clipped from V and 6 bases from J, the junction kept 10 bases outside the gene matches. The CDR3 DNA reads as TGTGCCACCAGTGATGCTAGCGGTGTTGGTATCAATGAGCAGTTCTTC. Protein: CATSDASGVGINEQFF.

In this sample, this clonotype turned up a few times. The CDR3 coding sequence is TGTGCCAGCAGTGAGACCCCGGGGGGGACTGAAGCTTTCTTT. It codes for CASSETPGGTEAFF. The chain links TRBV12-3 or TRBV12-4 to TRBJ1-1, with D possibly matching TRBD1 (5 bases). CDR3 size: 14 residues. V was cut by 5 bases and J by 5 bases, with 15 bases left in between.

This chain uses TRBV20-1 with TRBJ2-5; D is ambiguous. The V and J ends lost 5 bases and 1 base respectively, with 8 bases between them. Germline CDR1 DFQATT, CDR2 SNEGSKA (reference sequence). This CDR3 contains 12 residues. The chain's CDR3 is CSAARTQETQYF. The CDR3 nucleotides read TGCAGTGCTGCCAGGACCCAAGAGACCCAGTACTTC.

This clonotype was seen a few times. CDR3 bases: TGTGCCAGCACCGGGACCCAGAGCTCCTACGAGCAGTACGTC. Amino acid sequence: CASTGTQSSYEQYV. The rearrangement joins TRBV12-3 or TRBV12-4 to TRBJ2-7, with D perhaps matching TRBD1 or TRBD2 (5 bases each). Trimming took 7 bases from V and 0 from J, leaving 13 bases between them. CDR3 size: 14 residues.

This clonotype has more than one count but fewer than ten. The chain carries TRBV2 and TRBJ2-3; 7 nucleotides line up with TRBD2. J gave up 0 bases and V 7 bases, and 7 bases lay outside the gene matches. This CDR3 has 15 residues. Germline V gives CDR1 SNHLY, CDR2 FYNNEI. CDR3 bases: TGTGCCAGCATCTTAGCGGGCCATAGCACAGATACGCAGTATTTT. Translation: CASILAGHSTDTQYF.

The CDR3 DNA reads TGTGCCAGCAGCTTAGCACCTCGGGCGGGAAACACTGAAGCTTTCTTT. Translation gives CASSLAPRAGNTEAFF. V usage is TRBV7-9 and J usage is TRBJ1-1; D not resolved. The V gene lost 0 bases and the J gene lost 2 bases, with 13 bases spanning the gap. Germline V gene sequence: CDR1 SEHNR, CDR2 FQNEAQ (reference sequence). The CDR3 contains 16 residues.

This clonotype was seen at least ten times. The chain is built from TRBV29-1 and TRBJ2-2; D is undetermined. V was clipped by 2 bases and J by 7 bases, with 8 bases between them. CDR1 is SQVTM, CDR2 ANQGSEA, per germline. The CDR3 extends over 12 amino acids. CDR3 bases: TGCAGCGTTGAACTACACAGCGGGGAGCTGTTTTTT. It specifies CSVELHSGELFF.

This clonotype has a handful of counts. The rearrangement links TRBV7-6 to TRBJ2-1; the D gene is possibly TRBD2 (7 bases). V lost 2 bases and J lost 8, with 16 bases in between. This CDR3 region has 15 residues. Germline V CDR1 and CDR2: SGHVS, FNYEAQ. The CDR3 loop reads CASSLRGAGGHEQFF. The CDR3 DNA is TGTGCCAGCAGCTTACGGGGGGCCGGGGGCCATGAGCAGTTCTTC.